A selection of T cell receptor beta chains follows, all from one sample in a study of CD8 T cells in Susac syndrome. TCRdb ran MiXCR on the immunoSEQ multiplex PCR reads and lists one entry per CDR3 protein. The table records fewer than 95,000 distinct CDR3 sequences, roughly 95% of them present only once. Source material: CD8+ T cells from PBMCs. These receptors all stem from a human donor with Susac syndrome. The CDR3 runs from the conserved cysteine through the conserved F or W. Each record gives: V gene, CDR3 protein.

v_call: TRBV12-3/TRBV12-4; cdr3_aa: CASSLTSDTQYF
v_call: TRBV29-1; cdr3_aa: CSVEGLVGLIYEQYF
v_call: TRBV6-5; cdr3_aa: CASSYGSGDTQYF
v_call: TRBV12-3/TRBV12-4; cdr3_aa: CASRRDTPGAFF
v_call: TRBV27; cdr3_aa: CASSNGQGLANYGYTF
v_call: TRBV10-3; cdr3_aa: CAISEATGSTEAFF
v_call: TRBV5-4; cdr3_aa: CASSLLAADNSPLHF
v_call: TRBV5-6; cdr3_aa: CASSFSAPNSLSGNTIYF
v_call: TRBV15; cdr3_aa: CATSRVPGDGYTF
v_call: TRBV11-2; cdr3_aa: CASSVTSGGGQETQYF
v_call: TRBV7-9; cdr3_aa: CASSPARNSPLHF
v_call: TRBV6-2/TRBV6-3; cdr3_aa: CASSSQGLHLYGYTF
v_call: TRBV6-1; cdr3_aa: CASSLGTSGGETQYF
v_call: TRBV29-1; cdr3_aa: CSVVLSEQSHEQYF
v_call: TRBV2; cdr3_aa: CASTRASGGYTF
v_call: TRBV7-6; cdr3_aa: CASSRTSPEETQYF
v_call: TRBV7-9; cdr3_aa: CASSLDGAKNIQYF
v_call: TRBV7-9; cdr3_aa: CASRVAGGTPNTEAFF
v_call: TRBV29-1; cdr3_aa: CSGRDRVTYEQYF
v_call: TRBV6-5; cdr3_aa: CASSRGQGENSPLHF
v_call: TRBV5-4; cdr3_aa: CASSLDGRKYTEAFF
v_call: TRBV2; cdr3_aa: CASRLQDTQYF
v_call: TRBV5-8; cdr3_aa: CASSHGQGNTEAFF
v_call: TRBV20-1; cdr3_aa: CSAPRGTVNTEAFF
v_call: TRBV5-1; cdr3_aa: CASYDSSYEQYF
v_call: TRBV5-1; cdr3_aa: CASSWSSSYEQYF
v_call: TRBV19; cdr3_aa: CASSIVRDPYEQYF
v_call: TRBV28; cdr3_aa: CASSLQINRGSEQYF
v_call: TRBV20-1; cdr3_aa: CSARGLAGAPNEQFF
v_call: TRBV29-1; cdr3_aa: CSVATSTNEKLFF
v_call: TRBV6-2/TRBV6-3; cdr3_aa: CASSRAVYNQPQHF
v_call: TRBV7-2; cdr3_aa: CASSTDAYEQYF
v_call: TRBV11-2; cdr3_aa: CASSLDNSAYSGNTIYF
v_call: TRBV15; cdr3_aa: CATSRGDPYSAGTSDTQYF
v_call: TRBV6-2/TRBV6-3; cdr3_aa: CASRAPGGVGNTIYF
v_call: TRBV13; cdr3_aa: CASSPPRQMAQYF
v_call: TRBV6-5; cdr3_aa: CASSYRRGQGETQYF
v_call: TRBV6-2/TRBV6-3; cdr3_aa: CASNSQGLRNSPLHF
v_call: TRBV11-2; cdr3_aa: CASSLGATDTQYF
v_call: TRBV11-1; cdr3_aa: CASSPGGADTQYF
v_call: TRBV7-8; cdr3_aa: CASSLEGRETQYF
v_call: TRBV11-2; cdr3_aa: CASSLAGLAYEQYF
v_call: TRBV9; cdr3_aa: CASSVEGRAEAFF